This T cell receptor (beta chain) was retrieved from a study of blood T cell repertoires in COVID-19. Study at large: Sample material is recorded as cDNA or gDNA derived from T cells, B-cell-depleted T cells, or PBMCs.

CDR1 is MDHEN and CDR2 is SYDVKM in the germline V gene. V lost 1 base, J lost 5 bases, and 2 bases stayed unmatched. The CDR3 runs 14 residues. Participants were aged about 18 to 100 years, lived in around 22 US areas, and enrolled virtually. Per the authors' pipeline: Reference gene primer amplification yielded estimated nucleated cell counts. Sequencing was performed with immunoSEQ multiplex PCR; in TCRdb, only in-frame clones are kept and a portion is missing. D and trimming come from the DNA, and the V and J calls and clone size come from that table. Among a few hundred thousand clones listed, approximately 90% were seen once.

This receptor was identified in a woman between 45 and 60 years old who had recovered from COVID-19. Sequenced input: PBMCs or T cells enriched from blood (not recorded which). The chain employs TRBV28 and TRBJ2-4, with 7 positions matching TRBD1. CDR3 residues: CASSLSGTENIQYF. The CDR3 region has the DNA TGTGCCAGCAGTTTATCCGGGACAGAAAACATTCAGTACTTC. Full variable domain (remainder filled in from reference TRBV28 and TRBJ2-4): DVKVTQSSRYLVKRTGEKVFLECVQDMDHENMFWYRQDPGLGLRLIYFSYDVKMKEKGDIPEGYSVSREKKERFSLILESASTNQTSMYLCASSLSGTENIQYFGAGTRLSVL.